This is a list of T cell receptor beta chains from one sample in a study of Graves' ophthalmopathy and Graves' hyperthyroidism. TCRdb ran MiXCR on the multiplex PCR reads and lists one entry per CDR3 protein. The table has about 660,000 distinct CDR3 sequences, 35% to 45% seen once. Sample: peripheral blood. Receptor source: an adult man with Graves' ophthalmopathy. Each CDR3 is given with its conserved first and last residue. The D gene is left open where the match is weak. Some rows mark clone size as missing; the rest say once, few, many or name a class of expanded clone.

>many|TRBV15|.|14|TRBJ1-1
CATSRANSRLVAFF
TGTGCCACCAGCAGAGCGAACTCGCGGCTGGTGGCTTTCTTT
>once|TRBV7-9|.|13|TRBJ1-6
CASSGGGNSPLHF
TGTGCCAGCAGTGGGGGGGGGAATTCACCCCTCCACTTT
>few|TRBV24-1|.|17|TRBJ2-3
CATSDPIDRRSTDTQYF
TGTGCCACCAGTGATCCAATTGACAGGCGTAGCACAGATACGCAGTATTTT
>many|TRBV19|.|13|TRBJ1-5
CASSTQTDQPQHF
TGTGCCAGTAGTACACAGACCGATCAGCCCCAGCATTTT
>.|TRBV29-1|TRBD1|12|TRBJ2-7
CSVETGVGEQYF
TGCAGCGTGGAGACAGGGGTGGGAGAGCAGTACTTC
>many|TRBV10-3|.|13|TRBJ1-6
CAIRRDTPSPLHF
TGTGCCATTCGACGGGACACCCCTTCACCCCTCCACTTT
>.|TRBV20-1|TRBD2|18|TRBJ2-7
CSAGLRLAGGPRSYEQYF
TGCAGTGCTGGACTGAGACTAGCGGGAGGGCCCCGATCCTACGAGCAGTACTTC
>few|TRBV5-1|.|15|TRBJ2-7
CASSYGTSDGDEQYF
TGCGCCAGCAGCTACGGGACTTCGGACGGCGACGAGCAGTACTTC
>few|TRBV20-1|.|11|TRBJ1-1
CSASFTGGAFF
TGCAGTGCTAGTTTCACGGGTGGGGCTTTCTTT
>.|TRBV20-1|.|13|TRBJ2-5
CSAREWGRETQYF
TGCAGTGCTAGAGAATGGGGGCGAGAGACCCAGTACTTC
>many|TRBV20-1|.|14|TRBJ2-5
CSARRGGGQETQYF
TGCAGTGCTAGAAGAGGAGGGGGCCAAGAGACCCAGTACTTC
>.|TRBV9|.|13|TRBJ2-7
CASSVGMGDEQYF
TGTGCCAGCAGCGTTGGTATGGGGGATGAGCAGTACTTC
>.|TRBV7-2|TRBD1|16|TRBJ1-2
CASSLPPGTGADGYTF
TGTGCCAGCAGCTTACCCCCCGGGACAGGGGCTGATGGCTACACCTTC
>many|TRBV2|.|14|TRBJ2-5
CASRAGTAQETQYF
TGTGCCAGCAGGGCCGGGACGGCTCAAGAGACCCAGTACTTC
>.|TRBV6-1|.|14|TRBJ1-6
CASSELHYNSPLHF
TGTGCCAGCAGTGAATTACACTATAATTCACCCCTCCACTTT
>.|TRBV7-9|TRBD1|15|TRBJ1-1
CASSHRDRGRTEAFF
TGTGCCAGCAGTCACCGGGACAGGGGTCGGACTGAAGCTTTCTTT
>few|TRBV20-1|TRBD1|15|TRBJ2-7
CSARDLDRGLYEQYF
TGCAGTGCTAGAGATCTCGACAGGGGGCTTTACGAGCAGTACTTC
>.|TRBV25-1|TRBD1|14|TRBJ1-4
CASRVGRGAEKLFF
TGTGCCAGCAGAGTAGGCAGGGGGGCTGAAAAACTGTTTTTT
>many|TRBV10-3|.|12|TRBJ1-4
CAISESMEKLFF
TGTGCCATCAGTGAGTCGATGGAGAAACTGTTTTTT
>.|TRBV10-3|.|18|TRBJ1-6
CASSEGVDTGTLNSPLHF
TGTGCCAGCAGTGAAGGTGTGGACACCGGGACGCTGAATTCACCCCTCCACTTT
>many|TRBV19|TRBD1|16|TRBJ2-2
CASSPVGQGADGELFF
TGTGCCAGTAGTCCCGTAGGACAGGGGGCGGACGGGGAGCTGTTTTTT
>many|TRBV4-3|.|15|TRBJ2-7
CASSQDRGRSYEQYF
TGCGCCAGCAGCCAAGACAGGGGACGGAGCTACGAGCAGTACTTC
>.|TRBV6-6|TRBD1|14|TRBJ2-7
CASTDRDRGDEQYF
TGTGCCAGCACTGACCGGGACAGGGGTGACGAGCAGTACTTC
>many|TRBV19|.|13|TRBJ2-7
CASSTRDVYEQYF
TGTGCCAGTAGTACAAGGGACGTCTACGAGCAGTACTTC
>many|TRBV29-1|TRBD1|11|TRBJ1-2
CSASTTGDYTF
TGCAGCGCCTCTACTACAGGGGACTACACCTTC
>.|TRBV5-1|.|15|TRBJ1-1
CASSLDGARLTEAFF
TGCGCCAGCAGCTTGGATGGGGCTAGACTCACTGAAGCTTTCTTT
>many|TRBV7-2|TRBD2|13|TRBJ2-7
CASRPAGGYEQYF
TGTGCCAGCCGACCTGCGGGGGGCTACGAGCAGTACTTC
>.|TRBV12-5|.|13|TRBJ2-7
CASSSETSGEQYF
TGTGCCAGCAGTTCCGAGACGTCTGGCGAGCAGTACTTC
>few|TRBV6-6|TRBD2|16|TRBJ2-7
CASSYTLSGSSYEQYF
TGTGCCAGCAGTTACACACTTAGCGGGAGCTCCTACGAGCAGTACTTC
>.|TRBV9|TRBD1|15|TRBJ1-5
CASSPWTGESQPQHF
TGTGCCAGCAGCCCTTGGACAGGGGAGAGTCAGCCCCAGCATTTT
>.|TRBV2|.|16|TRBJ1-6
CASSYSGGARNSPLHF
TGTGCCAGCAGTTATTCAGGCGGAGCTCGCAATTCACCCCTCCACTTT
>.|TRBV7-8|TRBD1|15|TRBJ2-1
CASSQSRGRRNEQFF
TGTGCCAGCAGCCAAAGCAGGGGGCGTCGGAATGAGCAGTTCTTC
>many|TRBV29-1|TRBD1|13|TRBJ1-1
CSVKGAGNTEAFF
TGCAGCGTTAAGGGGGCAGGGAACACTGAAGCTTTCTTT
>few|TRBV18|.|13|TRBJ2-7
CASSPLGVHEQYF
TGTGCCAGCTCACCACTGGGGGTCCACGAGCAGTACTTC
>.|TRBV5-6|.|15|TRBJ2-6
CASSLWGPGANVLTF
TGTGCCAGCAGCTTGTGGGGACCTGGGGCCAACGTCCTGACTTTC
>once|TRBV25-1|.|15|TRBJ2-2
CAYGPEPAGTGELFF
TGTGCCTACGGGCCCGAACCCGCGGGCACCGGGGAGCTGTTTTTT
>many|TRBV10-3|.|14|TRBJ2-5
CAISGDSGGETQYF
TGTGCCATCAGTGGGGACTCTGGGGGAGAGACCCAGTACTTC
>.|TRBV4-2|.|14|TRBJ1-5
CASSQVPGGQPQHF
TGTGCCAGCAGCCAAGTCCCGGGGGGTCAGCCCCAGCATTTT